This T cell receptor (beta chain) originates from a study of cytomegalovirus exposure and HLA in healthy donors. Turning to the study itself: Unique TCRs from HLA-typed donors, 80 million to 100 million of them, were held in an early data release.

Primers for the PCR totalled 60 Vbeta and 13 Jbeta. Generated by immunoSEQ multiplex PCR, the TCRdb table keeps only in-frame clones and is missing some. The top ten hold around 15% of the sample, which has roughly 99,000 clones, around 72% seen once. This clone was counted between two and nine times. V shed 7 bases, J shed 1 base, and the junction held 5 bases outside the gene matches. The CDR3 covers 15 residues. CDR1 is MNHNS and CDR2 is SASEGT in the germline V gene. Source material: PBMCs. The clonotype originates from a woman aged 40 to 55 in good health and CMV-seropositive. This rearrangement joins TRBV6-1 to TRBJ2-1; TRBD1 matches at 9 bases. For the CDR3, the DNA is TGTGCCAGCACCACCGGGACAGGGTCCTACAATGAGCAGTTCTTC. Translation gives CASTTGTGSYNEQFF.